This TCR beta chain is drawn from a study of lymphopenia after photon versus proton radiotherapy. Study-wide results and caveats: Photon-treated patients lost naive T cells and TCR diversity; proton-treated stayed stable. After the lymphocyte nadir, photon-treated repertoires showed oligoclonal expansion, especially of CD8+ Temra cells.

The CDR3 is 13 amino acids. Looked up from germline, CDR1 is SQVTM and CDR2 is ANQGSEA. V lost 5 bases and J lost 8, with 18 bases in between. Sequencing used immunoSEQ multiplex PCR; TCRdb keeps in-frame clones, though not all of them. The sample records around 30,000 clones, approximately 90% being singletons. Details on this clone: The antigen remains unidentified.

The sample here was peripheral blood, taken from a patient treated with proton-based radiotherapy. The TCR was taken from an older woman with cholangiocarcinoma. Some clones in this sample may be carry-over from other donors' samples. The V call is TRBV29-1, the J call TRBJ1-2, with D tentatively TRBD1 (5 bases). The CDR3 DNA reads as TGCAGCGTTCCTGGGCCCATCAGGGACGGCTACACCTTC. Residues: CSVPGPIRDGYTF.